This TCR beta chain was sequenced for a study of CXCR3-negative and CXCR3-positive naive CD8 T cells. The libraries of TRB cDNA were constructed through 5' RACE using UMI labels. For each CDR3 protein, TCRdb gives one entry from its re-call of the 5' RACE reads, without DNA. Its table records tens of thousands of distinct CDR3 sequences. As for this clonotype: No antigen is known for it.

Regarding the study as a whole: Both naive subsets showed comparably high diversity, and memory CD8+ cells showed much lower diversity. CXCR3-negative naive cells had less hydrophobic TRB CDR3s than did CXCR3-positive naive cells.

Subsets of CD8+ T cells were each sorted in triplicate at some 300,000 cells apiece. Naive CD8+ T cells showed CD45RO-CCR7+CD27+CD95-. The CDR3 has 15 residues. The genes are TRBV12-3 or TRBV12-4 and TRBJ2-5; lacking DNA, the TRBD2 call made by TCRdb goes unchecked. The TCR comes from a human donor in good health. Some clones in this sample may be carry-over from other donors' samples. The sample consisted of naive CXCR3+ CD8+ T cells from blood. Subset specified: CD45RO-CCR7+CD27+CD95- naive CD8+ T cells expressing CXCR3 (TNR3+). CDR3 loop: CASSLRLAGRETQYF.